Sequencing of this T cell receptor beta chain was carried out in a study of blood T cells in healthy people across ages. Combining a sample-barcoded 5' primer with a J-beta primer mix, a second PCR ran for roughly 7 to 11 cycles. TCRdb called the 5' RACE reads again in MiXCR, with one record for every CDR3 protein. Of approximately 780,000 distinct CDR3 sequences in the sample, roughly 24% are singletons; the top ten hold over 2.5%. Germline V gene sequence: CDR1 LGHNA, CDR2 YNFKEQ. V gave up 0 bases and J gave up 3 bases, with 10 bases separating them. This CDR3 is 15 amino acids long. They isolated at least 6 million PBMCs from each sample. These data are also associated with another study on T cells of mothers and their children. That publication notes: RNA extracted was entirely used for cDNA synthesis, approximately 1.5 ug per 15 ul. During the second PCR, the M1S primer introduced sample barcodes along with 2-4 random nucleotides. Each mother yielded more than 9.5 million TCR beta CDR3 reads. Each child yielded several million reads.

The V gene is TRBV4-2, the J gene TRBJ2-3; either TRBD1 or TRBD2 may fit D (5 bases each). The sample consisted of blood. The origin of this receptor is a boy younger than 18 in good health. The CDR3 sequence: CASSQEGERTDTQYF. In nucleotides, the CDR3 is TGTGCCAGCAGCCAAGAGGGGGAGCGTACAGATACGCAGTATTTT.